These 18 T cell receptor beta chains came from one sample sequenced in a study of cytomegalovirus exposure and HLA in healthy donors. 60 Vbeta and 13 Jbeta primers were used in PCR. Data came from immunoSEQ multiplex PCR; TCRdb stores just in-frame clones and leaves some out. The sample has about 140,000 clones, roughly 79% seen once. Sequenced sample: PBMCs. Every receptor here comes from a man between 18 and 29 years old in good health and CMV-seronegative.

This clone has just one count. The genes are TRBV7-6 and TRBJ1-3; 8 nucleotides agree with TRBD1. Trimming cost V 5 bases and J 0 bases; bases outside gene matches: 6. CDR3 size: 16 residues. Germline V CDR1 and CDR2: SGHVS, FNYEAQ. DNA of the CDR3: TGTGCCAGCAGCCTTCGGACAGGGAACTCTGGAAACACCATATATTTT. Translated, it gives CASSLRTGNSGNTIYF.

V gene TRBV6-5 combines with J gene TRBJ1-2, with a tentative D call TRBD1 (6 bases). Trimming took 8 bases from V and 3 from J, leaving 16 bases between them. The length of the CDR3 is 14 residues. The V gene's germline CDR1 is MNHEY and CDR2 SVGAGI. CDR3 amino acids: CASCSLTGHYGYTF. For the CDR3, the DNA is TGTGCCAGCTGTTCCCTCACAGGGCACTATGGCTACACCTTC.

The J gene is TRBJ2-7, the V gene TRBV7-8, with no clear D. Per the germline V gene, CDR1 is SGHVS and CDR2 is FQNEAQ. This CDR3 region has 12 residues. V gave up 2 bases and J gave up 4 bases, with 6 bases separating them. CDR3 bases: TGTGCCAGCAGCTTATCAGGTTACGAGCAGTACTTC. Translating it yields CASSLSGYEQYF.

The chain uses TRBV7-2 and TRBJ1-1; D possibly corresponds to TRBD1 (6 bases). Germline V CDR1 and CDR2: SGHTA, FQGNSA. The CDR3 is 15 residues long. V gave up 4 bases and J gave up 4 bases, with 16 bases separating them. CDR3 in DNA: TGTGCCAGCAGCTCTAAAACAGGGTACGGCACTGAAGCTTTCTTT. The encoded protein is CASSSKTGYGTEAFF.

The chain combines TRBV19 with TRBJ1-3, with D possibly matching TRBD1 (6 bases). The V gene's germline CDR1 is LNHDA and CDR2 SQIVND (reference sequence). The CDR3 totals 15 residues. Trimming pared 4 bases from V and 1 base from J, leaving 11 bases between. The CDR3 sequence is CASSTTTGSGNTIYF. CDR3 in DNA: TGTGCCAGTAGTACCACCACAGGGTCTGGAAACACCATATATTTT.

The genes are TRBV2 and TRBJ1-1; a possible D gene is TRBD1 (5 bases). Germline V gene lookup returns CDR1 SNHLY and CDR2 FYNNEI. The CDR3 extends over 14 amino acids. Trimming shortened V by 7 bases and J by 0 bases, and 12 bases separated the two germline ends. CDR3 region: CASTWGGMNTEAFF. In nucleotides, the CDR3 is TGTGCCAGCACCTGGGGGGGGATGAACACTGAAGCTTTCTTT.

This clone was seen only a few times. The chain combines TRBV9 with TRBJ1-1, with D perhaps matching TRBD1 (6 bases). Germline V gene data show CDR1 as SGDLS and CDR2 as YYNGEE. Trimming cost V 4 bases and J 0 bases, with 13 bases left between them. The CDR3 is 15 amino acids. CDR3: CASSSGTHLNTEAFF. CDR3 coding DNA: TGTGCCAGCAGCTCAGGGACACACTTGAACACTGAAGCTTTCTTT.

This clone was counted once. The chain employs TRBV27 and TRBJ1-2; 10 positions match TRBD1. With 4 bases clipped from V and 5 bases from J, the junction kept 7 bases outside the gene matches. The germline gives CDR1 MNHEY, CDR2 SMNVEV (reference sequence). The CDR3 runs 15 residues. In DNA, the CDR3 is TGTGCCAGCAGTTCCCGACGGGACAGGGGATATGGCTACACCTTC. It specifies CASSSRRDRGYGYTF.

The CDR3 bases are TGTGCCAGCAGCTCCCTGCCAGGGGAGTACGAGCAGTACTTC. This sequence encodes CASSSLPGEYEQYF. This chain uses TRBV7-6 with TRBJ2-7; the D gene is possibly TRBD1 (6 bases). The CDR3 spans 14 residues. The V and J ends lost 4 bases and 4 bases respectively, with 14 bases between them. CDR1 is SGHVS, CDR2 FNYEAQ, per germline. Full variable domain (outside the CDR3, taken from reference TRBV7-6 and TRBJ2-7): GAGVSQSPRYKVTKRGQDVALRCDPISGHVSLYWYRQALGQGPEFLTYFNYEAQQDKSGLPNDRFSAERPEGSISTLTIQRTEQRDSAMYRCASSSLPGEYEQYFGPGTRLTVT.

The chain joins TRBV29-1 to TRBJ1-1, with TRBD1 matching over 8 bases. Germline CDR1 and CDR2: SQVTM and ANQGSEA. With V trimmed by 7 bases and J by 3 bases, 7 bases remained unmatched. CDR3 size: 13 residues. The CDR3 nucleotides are TGCAGCGCTACGGACAGGGCTGACACTGAAGCTTTCTTT. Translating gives CSATDRADTEAFF.

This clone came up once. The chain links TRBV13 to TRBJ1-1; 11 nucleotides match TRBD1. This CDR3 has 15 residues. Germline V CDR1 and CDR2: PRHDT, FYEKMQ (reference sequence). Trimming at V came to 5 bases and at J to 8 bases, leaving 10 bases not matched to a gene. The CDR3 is CASSPWTGGGSEAFF. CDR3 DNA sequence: TGTGCCAGCAGCCCCTGGACAGGGGGCGGGTCGGAAGCTTTCTTT.

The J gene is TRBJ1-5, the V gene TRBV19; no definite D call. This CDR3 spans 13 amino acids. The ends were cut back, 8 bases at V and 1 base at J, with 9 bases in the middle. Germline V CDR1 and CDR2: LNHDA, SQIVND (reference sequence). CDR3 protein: CASSTVSNQPQHF. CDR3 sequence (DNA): TGTGCCAGTTCAACGGTAAGCAATCAGCCCCAGCATTTT.

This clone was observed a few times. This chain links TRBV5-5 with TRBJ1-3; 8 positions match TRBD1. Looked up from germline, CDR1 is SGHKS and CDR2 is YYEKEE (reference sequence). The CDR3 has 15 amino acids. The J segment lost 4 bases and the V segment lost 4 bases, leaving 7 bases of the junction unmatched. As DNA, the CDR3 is TGTGCCAGCAGCCAGGGGGCCCCGAGCGGAAACACCATATATTTT. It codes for CASSQGAPSGNTIYF.

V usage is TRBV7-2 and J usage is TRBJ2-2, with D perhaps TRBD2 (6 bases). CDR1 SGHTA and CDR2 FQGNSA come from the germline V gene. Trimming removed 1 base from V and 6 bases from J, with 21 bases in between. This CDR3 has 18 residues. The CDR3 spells CASSLDSLSLALPGELFF. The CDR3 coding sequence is TGTGCCAGCAGCTTAGATTCATTAAGCCTAGCGCTGCCCGGGGAGCTGTTTTTT.

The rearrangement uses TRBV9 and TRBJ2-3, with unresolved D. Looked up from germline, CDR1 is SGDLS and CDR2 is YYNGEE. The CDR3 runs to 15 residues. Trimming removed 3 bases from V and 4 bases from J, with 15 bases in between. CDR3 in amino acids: CASSALTTTADTQYF. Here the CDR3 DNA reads TGTGCCAGCAGCGCTTTGACAACCACTGCAGATACGCAGTATTTT.

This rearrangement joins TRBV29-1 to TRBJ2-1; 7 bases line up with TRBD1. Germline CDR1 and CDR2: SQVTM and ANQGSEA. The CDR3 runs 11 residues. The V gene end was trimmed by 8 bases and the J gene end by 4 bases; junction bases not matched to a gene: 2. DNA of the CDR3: TGCAGCACACAGGGGTACAATGAGCAGTTCTTC. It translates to CSTQGYNEQFF.

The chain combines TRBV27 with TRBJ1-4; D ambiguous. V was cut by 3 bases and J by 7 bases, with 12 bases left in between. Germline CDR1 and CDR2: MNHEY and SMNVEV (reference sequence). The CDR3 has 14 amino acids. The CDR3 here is CASSFLSSVEKLFF. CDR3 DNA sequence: TGTGCCAGCAGTTTCCTCTCATCGGTTGAAAAACTGTTTTTT. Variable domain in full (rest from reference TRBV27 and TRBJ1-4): EAQVTQNPRYLITVTGKKLTVTCSQNMNHEYMSWYRQDPGLGLRQIYYSMNVEVTDKGDVPEGYKVSRKEKRNFPLILESPSPNQTSLYFCASSFLSSVEKLFFGSGTQLSVL.

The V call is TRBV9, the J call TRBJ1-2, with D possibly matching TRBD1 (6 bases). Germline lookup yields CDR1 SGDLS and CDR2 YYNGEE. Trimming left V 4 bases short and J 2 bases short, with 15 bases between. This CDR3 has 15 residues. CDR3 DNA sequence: TGTGCCAGCAGCTCCGCTGGGGGCGCGAACTATGGCTACACCTTC. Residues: CASSSAGGANYGYTF.